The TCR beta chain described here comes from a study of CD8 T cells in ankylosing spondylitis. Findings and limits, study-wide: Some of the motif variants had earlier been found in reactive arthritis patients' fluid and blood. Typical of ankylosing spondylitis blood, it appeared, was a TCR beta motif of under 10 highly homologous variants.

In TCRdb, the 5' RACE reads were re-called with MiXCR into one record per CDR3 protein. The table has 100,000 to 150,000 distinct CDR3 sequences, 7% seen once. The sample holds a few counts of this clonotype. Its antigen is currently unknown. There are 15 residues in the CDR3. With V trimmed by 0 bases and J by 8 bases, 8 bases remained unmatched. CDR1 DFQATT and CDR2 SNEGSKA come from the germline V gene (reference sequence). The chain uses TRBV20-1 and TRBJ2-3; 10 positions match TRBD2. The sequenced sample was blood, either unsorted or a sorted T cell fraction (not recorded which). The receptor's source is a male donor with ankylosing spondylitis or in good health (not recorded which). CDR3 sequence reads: CSARDPAGGVSTQYF. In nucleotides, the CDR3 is TGCAGTGCTAGAGATCCAGCGGGAGGGGTTTCTACGCAGTATTTT.